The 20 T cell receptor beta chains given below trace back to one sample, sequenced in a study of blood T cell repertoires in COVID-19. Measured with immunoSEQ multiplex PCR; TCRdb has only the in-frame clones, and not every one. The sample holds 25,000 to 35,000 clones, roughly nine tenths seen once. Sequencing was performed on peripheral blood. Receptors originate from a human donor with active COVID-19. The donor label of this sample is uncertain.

CDR3 nucleotide sequence: TGTGCCAGCAGCCAAGGGACAGGGTATTCCTACGAGCAGTACTTC. The encoded protein is CASSQGTGYSYEQYF. This chain uses TRBV4-2 with TRBJ2-7; TRBD1 matches 8 bases. This CDR3 region has 15 residues. The germline CDR1 and CDR2 sequences are LGHNA and YNFKEQ. V trimming: 1 base; J trimming: 1 base; junction bases outside the gene matches: 3.

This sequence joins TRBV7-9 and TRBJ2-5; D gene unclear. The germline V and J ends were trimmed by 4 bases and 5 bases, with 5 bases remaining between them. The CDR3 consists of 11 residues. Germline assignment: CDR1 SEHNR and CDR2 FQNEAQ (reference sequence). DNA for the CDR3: TGTGCCAGCAGCTCGGTGGAGACCCAGTACTTC. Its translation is CASSSVETQYF.

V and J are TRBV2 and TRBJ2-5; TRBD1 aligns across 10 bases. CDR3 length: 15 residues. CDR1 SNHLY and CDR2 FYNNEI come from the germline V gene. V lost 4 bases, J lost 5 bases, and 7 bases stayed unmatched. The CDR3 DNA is TGTGCCAGCAGTGGCGGACAGGGGGTCGGGGAGACCCAGTACTTC. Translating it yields CASSGGQGVGETQYF.

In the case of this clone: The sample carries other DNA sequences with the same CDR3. In nucleotides, the CDR3 is TGCAGCGTTGAAGTCTGGGACAGCAGTTACAATGAGCAGTTCTTC. Translating it yields CSVEVWDSSYNEQFF. The chain is built from TRBV29-1 and TRBJ2-1; TRBD1 matches 7 bases. Germline values: CDR1 SQVTM, CDR2 ANQGSEA. The CDR3 totals 15 residues. With V trimmed by 1 base and J by 4 bases, 7 bases remained unmatched.

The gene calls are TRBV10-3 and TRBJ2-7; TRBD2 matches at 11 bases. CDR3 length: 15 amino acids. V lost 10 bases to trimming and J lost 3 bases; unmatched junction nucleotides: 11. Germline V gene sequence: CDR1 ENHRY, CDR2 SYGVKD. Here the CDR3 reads CATTAPGTSGYEQYF. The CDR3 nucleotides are TGTGCCACCACAGCTCCCGGGACTAGCGGCTACGAGCAGTACTTC.

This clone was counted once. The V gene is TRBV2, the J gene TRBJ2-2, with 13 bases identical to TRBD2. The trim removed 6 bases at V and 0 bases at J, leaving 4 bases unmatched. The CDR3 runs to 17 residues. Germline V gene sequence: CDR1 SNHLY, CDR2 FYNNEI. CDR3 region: CASSRTSGRANTGELFF. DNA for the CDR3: TGTGCCAGCAGCAGAACTAGCGGGAGGGCGAACACCGGGGAGCTGTTTTTT.

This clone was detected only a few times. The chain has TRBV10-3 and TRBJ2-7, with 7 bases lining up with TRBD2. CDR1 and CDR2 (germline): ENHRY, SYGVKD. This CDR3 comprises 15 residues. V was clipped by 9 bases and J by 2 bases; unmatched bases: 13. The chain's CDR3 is CAIGFRASGAYEQYF. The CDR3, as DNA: TGTGCCATAGGGTTTCGGGCTAGCGGTGCCTACGAGCAGTACTTC.

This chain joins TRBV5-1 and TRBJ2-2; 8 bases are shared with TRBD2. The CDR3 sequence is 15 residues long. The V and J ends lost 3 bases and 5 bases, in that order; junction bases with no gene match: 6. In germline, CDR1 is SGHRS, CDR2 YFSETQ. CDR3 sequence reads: CASSSPGGPTGELFF. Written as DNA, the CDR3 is TGCGCCAGCAGCTCTCCGGGAGGGCCGACCGGGGAGCTGTTTTTT. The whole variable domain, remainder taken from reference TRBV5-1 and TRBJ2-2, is KAGVTQTPRYLIKTRGQQVTLSCSPISGHRSVSWYQQTPGQGLQFLFEYFSETQRNKGNFPGRFSGRQFSNSRSEMNVSTLELGDSALYLCASSSPGGPTGELFFGEGSRLTVL.

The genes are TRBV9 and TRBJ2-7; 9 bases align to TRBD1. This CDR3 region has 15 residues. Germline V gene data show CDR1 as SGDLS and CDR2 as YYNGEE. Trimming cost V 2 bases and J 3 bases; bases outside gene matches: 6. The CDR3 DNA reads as TGTGCCAGCAGCGTTACAGGGGGCGCAAGCTACGAGCAGTACTTC. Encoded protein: CASSVTGGASYEQYF.

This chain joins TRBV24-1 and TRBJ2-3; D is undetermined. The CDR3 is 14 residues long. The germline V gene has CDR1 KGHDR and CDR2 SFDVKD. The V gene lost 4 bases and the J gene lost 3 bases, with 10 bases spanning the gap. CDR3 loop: CATSENSRTDTQYF. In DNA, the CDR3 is TGTGCCACCAGTGAAAATTCGCGGACAGATACGCAGTATTTT.

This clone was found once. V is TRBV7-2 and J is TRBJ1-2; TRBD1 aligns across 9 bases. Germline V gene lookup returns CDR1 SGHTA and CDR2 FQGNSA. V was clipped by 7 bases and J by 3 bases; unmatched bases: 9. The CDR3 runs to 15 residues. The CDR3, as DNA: TGTGCCAGCACACCCGGACAGGGGAGAGACTATGGCTACACCTTC. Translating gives CASTPGQGRDYGYTF.

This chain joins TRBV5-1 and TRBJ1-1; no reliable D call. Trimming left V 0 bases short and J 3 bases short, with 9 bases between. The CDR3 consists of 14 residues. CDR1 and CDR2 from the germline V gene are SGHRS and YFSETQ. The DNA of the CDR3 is TGCGCCAGCAGCTTGGGGGCCGGGGACACTGAAGCTTTCTTT. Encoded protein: CASSLGAGDTEAFF. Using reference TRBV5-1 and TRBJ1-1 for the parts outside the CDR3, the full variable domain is KAGVTQTPRYLIKTRGQQVTLSCSPISGHRSVSWYQQTPGQGLQFLFEYFSETQRNKGNFPGRFSGRQFSNSRSEMNVSTLELGDSALYLCASSLGAGDTEAFFGQGTRLTVV.

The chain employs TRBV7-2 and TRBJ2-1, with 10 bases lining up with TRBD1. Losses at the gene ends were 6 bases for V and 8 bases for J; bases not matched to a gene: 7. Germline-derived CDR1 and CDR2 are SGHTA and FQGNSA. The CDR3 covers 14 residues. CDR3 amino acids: CASRNGQGGDEQFF. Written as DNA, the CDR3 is TGTGCCAGCAGGAACGGACAGGGGGGTGATGAGCAGTTCTTC.

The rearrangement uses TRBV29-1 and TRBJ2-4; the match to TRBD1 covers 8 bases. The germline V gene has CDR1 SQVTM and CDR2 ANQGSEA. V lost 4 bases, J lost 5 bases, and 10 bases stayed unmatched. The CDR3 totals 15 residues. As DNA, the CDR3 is TGCAGCGTTGCCAGCCTTCAGGGGGCTGAAAACATTCAGTACTTC. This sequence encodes CSVASLQGAENIQYF.

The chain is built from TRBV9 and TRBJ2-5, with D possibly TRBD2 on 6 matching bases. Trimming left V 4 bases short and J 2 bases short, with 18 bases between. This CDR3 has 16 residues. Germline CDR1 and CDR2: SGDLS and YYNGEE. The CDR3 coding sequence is TGTGCCAGCAGCCCATCGTGGGGGACTCTTCAAGAGACCCAGTACTTC. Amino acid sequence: CASSPSWGTLQETQYF.

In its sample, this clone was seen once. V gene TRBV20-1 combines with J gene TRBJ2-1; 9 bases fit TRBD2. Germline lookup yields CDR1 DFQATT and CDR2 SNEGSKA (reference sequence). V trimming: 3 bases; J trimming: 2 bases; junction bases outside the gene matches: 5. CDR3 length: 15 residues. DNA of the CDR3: TGCAGTGCTAGTGGTAGCGGGGGTGCCTACAATGAGCAGTTCTTC. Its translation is CSASGSGGAYNEQFF.

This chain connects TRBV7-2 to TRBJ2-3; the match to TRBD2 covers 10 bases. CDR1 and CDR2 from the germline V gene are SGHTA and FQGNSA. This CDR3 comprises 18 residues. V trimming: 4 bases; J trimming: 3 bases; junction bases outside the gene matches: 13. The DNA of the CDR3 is TGTGCCAGCAGCTGGAGGCTAGCGGGGGAAACCATAACAGATACGCAGTATTTT. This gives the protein CASSWRLAGETITDTQYF. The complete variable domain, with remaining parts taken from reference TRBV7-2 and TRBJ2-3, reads GAGVSQSPSNKVTEKGKDVELRCDPISGHTALYWYRQSLGQGLEFLIYFQGNSAPDKSGLPSDRFSAERTGGSVSTLTIQRTQQEDSAVYLCASSWRLAGETITDTQYFGPGTRLTVL.

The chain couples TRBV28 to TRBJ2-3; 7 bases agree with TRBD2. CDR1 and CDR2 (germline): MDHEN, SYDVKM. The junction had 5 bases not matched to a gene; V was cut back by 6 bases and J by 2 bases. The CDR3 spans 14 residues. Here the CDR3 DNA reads TGTGCCAGCAGGGGAGGGATGCCCACAGATACGCAGTATTTT. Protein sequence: CASRGGMPTDTQYF.

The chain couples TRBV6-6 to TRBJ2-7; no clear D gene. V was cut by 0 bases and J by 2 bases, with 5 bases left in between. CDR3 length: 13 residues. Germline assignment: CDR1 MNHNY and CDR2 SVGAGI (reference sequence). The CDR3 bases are TGTGCCAGCAGTTACTCGACACCCTACGAGCAGTACTTC. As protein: CASSYSTPYEQYF.

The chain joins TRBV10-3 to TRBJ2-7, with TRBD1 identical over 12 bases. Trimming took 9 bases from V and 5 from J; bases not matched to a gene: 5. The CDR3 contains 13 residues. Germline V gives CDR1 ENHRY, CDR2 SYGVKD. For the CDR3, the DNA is TGTGCCATTGGGACAGGGGGCCTTGACGAGCAGTACTTC. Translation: CAIGTGGLDEQYF.